This entry lists 29 T cell receptor beta chains sequenced from one sample in a study of PD-1 blockade in mismatch repair-deficient tumors. Produced via immunoSEQ multiplex PCR; TCRdb's table is partial and in-frame only. Of about 60,000 clones listed, 88% were seen once; the top ten hold approximately 14%. This sample comprised peripheral blood, obtained 52 weeks after starting pembrolizumab. The receptor set was obtained from an adult with mismatch repair-deficient cancer.

The chain combines TRBV29-1 with TRBJ2-3; TRBD2 aligns across 13 bases. Trimming removed 4 bases from V and 2 bases from J; junction bases left unmatched: 3. The germline CDR1 and CDR2 sequences are SQVTM and ANQGSEA. The CDR3 is 15 residues long. CDR3 sequence (DNA): TGCAGCGTTGCGGGACTAGCGGGATACACAGATACGCAGTATTTT. This encodes CSVAGLAGYTDTQYF.

The J gene is TRBJ2-2, the V gene TRBV19, with 7 bases fitting TRBD2. After removal of 3 bases from V and 6 bases from J, the junction contained 7 bases not matched to a gene. In germline, CDR1 is LNHDA, CDR2 SQIVND (reference sequence). The CDR3 length is 15 residues. The CDR3 region is CASSISLAVAGELFF. DNA of the CDR3: TGTGCCAGTAGTATCAGCCTAGCGGTAGCCGGGGAGCTGTTTTTT.

The chain couples TRBV5-6 to TRBJ2-2; 9 bases match TRBD1. This CDR3 is 19 amino acids long. The V segment lost 3 bases and the J segment 4 bases; nucleotides outside the gene matches: 16. Germline V gene lookup returns CDR1 SGHDT and CDR2 YYEEEE. In DNA form, the CDR3 reads TGTGCCAGCAGCTACACGACGGGACAGGGAATTGGGGTCACCGGGGAGCTGTTTTTT. It yields the protein CASSYTTGQGIGVTGELFF.

The table lists this clone with a few counts. The V call is TRBV19, the J call TRBJ2-3; tentatively, D is TRBD2 (6 bases). V lost 7 bases to trimming and J lost 2 bases, with 13 bases between them. Looked up from germline, CDR1 is LNHDA and CDR2 is SQIVND (reference sequence). This CDR3 spans 14 amino acids. The CDR3: CASILGGTTDTQYF. As DNA, the CDR3 is TGTGCCAGTATTTTAGGCGGGACCACAGATACGCAGTATTTT.

The rearrangement joins TRBV4-3 to TRBJ2-1; D gene uncertain. There are 14 residues in the CDR3. V lost 1 base, J lost 3 bases, and 7 bases lay in between. Germline CDR1 and CDR2: LGHNA and YSLEER. The CDR3 protein is CASSQVVDYNEQFF. As DNA, the CDR3 is TGCGCCAGCAGCCAAGTAGTCGACTACAATGAGCAGTTCTTC.

The chain has TRBV2 and TRBJ2-1; D may correspond to TRBD1 or TRBD2 (5 bases each). The CDR3 contains 13 residues. Germline assignment: CDR1 SNHLY and CDR2 FYNNEI. Trimming pared 3 bases from V and 8 bases from J, leaving 11 bases between. CDR3 DNA sequence: TGTGCCAGCAGTGAGGGGGTTGACGATGAGCAGTTCTTC. Translation gives CASSEGVDDEQFF.

The genes are TRBV6-5 and TRBJ2-7; D might be TRBD2 (6 bases). V was cut by 9 bases and J by 3 bases, with 12 bases left in between. This CDR3 is 12 amino acids long. The germline V gene encodes CDR1 MNHEY and CDR2 SVGAGI. In DNA form, the CDR3 reads TGTGCCAGTGGGACTGAGATCTACGAGCAGTACTTC. Its translation is CASGTEIYEQYF.

This clone was seen just once. This chain links TRBV6-1 with TRBJ2-2; 9 bases line up with TRBD1. This CDR3 has 15 amino acids. V lost 7 bases to trimming and J lost 4 bases; unmatched junction nucleotides: 7. Germline V lookup: CDR1 MNHNS, CDR2 SASEGT. The CDR3 sequence is CASTTGGGVTGELFF. CDR3 nucleotide sequence: TGTGCCAGCACCACAGGGGGCGGCGTCACCGGGGAGCTGTTTTTT.

This clone was detected only a few times. This chain connects TRBV2 to TRBJ2-3; no clear D gene. The length of the CDR3 is 11 residues. Germline-derived CDR1 and CDR2 are SNHLY and FYNNEI. Trimming took 8 bases from V and 5 from J, leaving 8 bases between them. The CDR3 DNA is TGTGCCAGCGCGGCAGGAGATACGCAGTATTTT. Amino acids: CASAAGDTQYF.

V and J are TRBV5-6 and TRBJ2-1, with unresolved D. This CDR3 comprises 16 residues. Trimming removed 3 bases at V and 0 bases at J, with 13 bases between. Per the germline V gene, CDR1 is SGHDT and CDR2 is YYEEEE. The CDR3 DNA is TGTGCCAGCAGCTCAGGACGGTCGAGCTCCTACAATGAGCAGTTCTTC. As protein: CASSSGRSSSYNEQFF.

This clone showed up just a few times. V is TRBV2 and J is TRBJ2-7; 7 bases map to TRBD2. The germline gives CDR1 SNHLY, CDR2 FYNNEI. V shed 6 bases and J 7 bases; nucleotides not matched to a gene: 9. This CDR3 is 13 amino acids long. In nucleotides, the CDR3 is TGTGCCAGCAGCGATGGACTAGTACGGGAGCAGTACTTC. Residues: CASSDGLVREQYF.

The V and J genes are TRBV18 and TRBJ2-3; D uncertain. CDR1 KGHSH and CDR2 LQKENI come from the germline V gene. Trimming pared 3 bases from V and 4 bases from J, leaving 5 bases between. The length of the CDR3 is 12 residues. CDR3 region: CASSPLADTQYF. As DNA, the CDR3 is TGTGCCAGCTCACCGCTAGCAGATACGCAGTATTTT.

This clone was observed once. The CDR3 bases are TGTGCCAGCAGCTTCCCGCGTAGGAGAGGAGGCGAGCAGTACTTC. Amino acids: CASSFPRRRGGEQYF. The chain combines TRBV11-3 with TRBJ2-7, with D maybe TRBD2 (5 bases). The ends were cut back, 3 bases at V and 6 bases at J, with 18 bases in the middle. Germline loops: CDR1 SGHNT, CDR2 YENEEA. CDR3 length: 15 amino acids. Using reference TRBV11-3 and TRBJ2-7 for the parts outside the CDR3, the full variable domain is EAGVVQSPRYKIIEKKQPVAFWCNPISGHNTLYWYLQNLGQGPELLIRYENEEAVDDSQLPKDRFSAERLKGVDSTLKIQPAELGDSAVYLCASSFPRRRGGEQYFGPGTRLTVT.

The J gene is TRBJ2-7, the V gene TRBV7-9; D uncertain. Germline-derived CDR1 and CDR2 are SEHNR and FQNEAQ (reference sequence). The CDR3 is 16 residues long. The V and J ends lost 1 base and 0 bases respectively, with 13 bases between them. CDR3: CASSLGPQSSSYEQYF. DNA of the CDR3: TGTGCCAGCAGCTTAGGTCCACAGTCCAGCTCCTACGAGCAGTACTTC.

The rearrangement links TRBV19 to TRBJ2-3; 7 nucleotides line up with TRBD2. V shed 3 bases, J shed 3 bases, and the junction held 6 bases outside the gene matches. The germline gives CDR1 LNHDA, CDR2 SQIVND (reference sequence). The CDR3 sequence is 15 residues long. The CDR3 sequence: CASSIMAGATDTQYF. In DNA form, the CDR3 reads TGTGCCAGTAGTATTATGGCGGGAGCGACAGATACGCAGTATTTT.

In its sample, this clone was seen a few times. This chain connects TRBV7-6 to TRBJ2-7; 7 nucleotides align to TRBD2. Germline V gives CDR1 SGHVS, CDR2 FNYEAQ. This CDR3 spans 14 amino acids. V shed 3 bases, J shed 1 base, and the junction held 3 bases outside the gene matches. The CDR3 loop reads CASSFASGSYEQYF. The CDR3 nucleotides are TGTGCCAGCAGCTTCGCTAGCGGATCCTACGAGCAGTACTTC. The entire variable domain, with the rest obtained from reference TRBV7-6 and TRBJ2-7, is as follows: GAGVSQSPRYKVTKRGQDVALRCDPISGHVSLYWYRQALGQGPEFLTYFNYEAQQDKSGLPNDRFSAERPEGSISTLTIQRTEQRDSAMYRCASSFASGSYEQYFGPGTRLTVT.

J is TRBJ2-7 and V is TRBV28; D is perhaps TRBD1 or TRBD2 (5 bases each). V lost 6 bases and J 2 bases, leaving 11 bases between the germline ends. Germline V lookup: CDR1 MDHEN, CDR2 SYDVKM. The CDR3 is 13 amino acids. The CDR3 region is CASSPVGAYEQYF. Here the CDR3 DNA reads TGTGCCAGCAGCCCAGTGGGGGCCTACGAGCAGTACTTC.

This clone has only one observation. This sequence joins TRBV6-5 and TRBJ2-5; D possibly matches TRBD1 or TRBD2 (5 bases each). Per the germline V gene, CDR1 is MNHEY and CDR2 is SVGAGI. The CDR3 spans 14 residues. Between the trimmed V and J ends, which lost 8 bases and 1 base, there was a span of 14 bases. For the CDR3, the DNA is TGTGCCAGCGGTCTCGACGGGACCCAAGAGACCCAGTACTTC. Protein product: CASGLDGTQETQYF.

This sequence joins TRBV28 and TRBJ1-2; 7 nucleotides agree with TRBD1. Germline values: CDR1 MDHEN, CDR2 SYDVKM. V was clipped by 4 bases and J by 7 bases; unmatched bases: 12. This CDR3 has 15 amino acids. The CDR3 DNA is TGTGCCAGCAGTTCTCCAGGGGGAAGACTGGGTGGCTACACCTTC. Residues: CASSSPGGRLGGYTF.

The chain uses TRBV18 and TRBJ2-7, with a tentative D call TRBD1 (6 bases). V was cut by 4 bases and J by 2 bases, with 12 bases left in between. CDR1 and CDR2 from the germline V gene are KGHSH and LQKENI. There are 14 residues in the CDR3. This CDR3 reads CASSLGTSTYEQYF. The CDR3 DNA is TGTGCCAGCTCACTCGGGACATCGACCTACGAGCAGTACTTC. Filled out from reference TRBV18 and TRBJ2-7, the complete variable domain reads NAGVMQNPRHLVRRRGQEARLRCSPMKGHSHVYWYRQLPEEGLKFMVYLQKENIIDESGMPKERFSAEFPKEGPSILRIQQVVRGDSAAYFCASSLGTSTYEQYFGPGTRLTVT.

The CDR3 DNA sequence: TGTGCCAGCAGCTTAGTAAGGACTAGCGGGAGGACAGATACGCAGTATTTT. Its translation: CASSLVRTSGRTDTQYF. The chain links TRBV13 to TRBJ2-3, with 14 bases matching TRBD2. This CDR3 contains 17 residues. V lost 1 base, J lost 3 bases, and 3 bases stayed unmatched. Germline-derived CDR1 and CDR2 are PRHDT and FYEKMQ (reference sequence).

The chain has TRBV11-2 and TRBJ1-1; the D is unclear. The ends were cut back, 3 bases at V and 1 base at J, with 15 bases in the middle. Germline lookup yields CDR1 SGHAT and CDR2 FQNNGV. The CDR3 has 16 amino acids. The CDR3 DNA reads TGTGCCAGCAGCTTGGAAGGGCGGGGATCGAACACTGAAGCTTTCTTT. The encoded protein is CASSLEGRGSNTEAFF.

The chain combines TRBV27 with TRBJ2-1; 9 nucleotides line up with TRBD2. V gave up 6 bases and J gave up 5 bases; unmatched junction bases: 8. The length of the CDR3 is 15 residues. The germline V gene encodes CDR1 MNHEY and CDR2 SMNVEV (reference sequence). The CDR3 region has the DNA TGTGCCAGCAGAGGAGGGGCTAGCGGGAACAATGAGCAGTTCTTC. Translating gives CASRGGASGNNEQFF.

This clone was seen only a few times. The chain employs TRBV4-3 and TRBJ2-1; D ambiguous. CDR3 length: 13 residues. Germline-derived CDR1 and CDR2 are LGHNA and YSLEER. The V end was cut by 0 bases, the J end by 7 bases, with 7 bases between. The DNA for the CDR3 is TGCGCCAGCAGCCAAGATGCTGGGAATGAGCAGTTCTTC. Translating gives CASSQDAGNEQFF.

The CDR3 sequence: CASNAAGETNEQFF. CDR3 coding DNA: TGTGCCAGCAATGCAGCGGGAGAAACAAATGAGCAGTTCTTC. V usage is TRBV27 and J usage is TRBJ2-1, with 8 bases aligning to TRBD2. V lost 7 bases, J lost 7 bases, and 9 bases stayed unmatched. CDR1 MNHEY and CDR2 SMNVEV come from the germline V gene (reference sequence). The CDR3 runs 14 residues.

This clone was recorded only once. J is TRBJ1-1 and V is TRBV7-9; 7 bases fit TRBD1. V lost 8 bases to trimming and J lost 0 bases; unmatched junction nucleotides: 6. This CDR3 spans 14 amino acids. In germline, CDR1 is SEHNR, CDR2 FQNEAQ (reference sequence). The CDR3: CASGGQLMNTEAFF. The CDR3 DNA reads as TGTGCCAGCGGGGGACAGTTGATGAACACTGAAGCTTTCTTT.

V is TRBV5-1 and J is TRBJ1-4; D is possibly TRBD1 (5 bases). V lost 0 bases, J lost 3 bases, and 9 bases lay in between. The germline CDR1 and CDR2 sequences are SGHRS and YFSETQ. This CDR3 region has 15 residues. Written as DNA, the CDR3 is TGCGCCAGCAGCTTGGGCGGGGCCCCTAATGAAAAACTGTTTTTT. It codes for CASSLGGAPNEKLFF.

The DNA of the CDR3 is TGCAGCGTTGCTTGGGGGGCAAACACTGAAGCTTTCTTT. Translation gives CSVAWGANTEAFF. The chain combines TRBV29-1 with TRBJ1-1, with TRBD1 as a possible D gene (6 bases). Germline V gene data show CDR1 as SQVTM and CDR2 as ANQGSEA. Trimming stripped 4 bases from V and 2 bases from J, with 11 bases between. CDR3 size: 13 residues.

This chain joins TRBV4-3 and TRBJ1-1; no definite D call. Germline lookup yields CDR1 LGHNA and CDR2 YSLEER. The V gene lost 2 bases and the J gene lost 1 base, with 11 bases spanning the gap. This CDR3 is built from 15 residues. The CDR3 region is CASSQSLWSNTEAFF. The CDR3 region has the DNA TGCGCCAGCAGCCAAAGCCTCTGGTCGAACACTGAAGCTTTCTTT.